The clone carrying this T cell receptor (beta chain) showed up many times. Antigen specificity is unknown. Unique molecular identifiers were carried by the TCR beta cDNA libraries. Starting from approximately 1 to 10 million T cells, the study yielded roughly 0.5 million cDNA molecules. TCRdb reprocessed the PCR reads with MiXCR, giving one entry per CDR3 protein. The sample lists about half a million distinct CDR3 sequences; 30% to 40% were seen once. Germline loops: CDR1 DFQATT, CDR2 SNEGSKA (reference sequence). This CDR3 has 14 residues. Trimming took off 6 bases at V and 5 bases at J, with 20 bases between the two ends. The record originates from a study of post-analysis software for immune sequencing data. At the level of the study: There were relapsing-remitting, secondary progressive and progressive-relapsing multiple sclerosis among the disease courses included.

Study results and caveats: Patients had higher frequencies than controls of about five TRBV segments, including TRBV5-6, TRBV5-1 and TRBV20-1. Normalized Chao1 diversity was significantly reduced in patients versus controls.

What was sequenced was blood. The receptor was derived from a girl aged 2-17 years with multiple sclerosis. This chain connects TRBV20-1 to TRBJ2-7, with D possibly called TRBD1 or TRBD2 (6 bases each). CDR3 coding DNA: TGCAGTGCCATCCTCCCCGGGGGCGTCCACGAGCAGTACTTC. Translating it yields CSAILPGGVHEQYF.